Below are 26 T cell receptor beta chains sequenced from a single sample in a study of blood T cell repertoires in COVID-19. Profiled with immunoSEQ multiplex PCR; TCRdb holds only in-frame clones, not every one. The repertoire includes tens of thousands of clones, 65% to 90% of them detected once, and 2.5% to 3% sits in the top ten. The specimen sequenced was peripheral blood. The source of these receptors is a woman older than 75 with acute or convalescent COVID-19.

The rearrangement uses TRBV5-1 and TRBJ2-6; unclear D gene. CDR1 and CDR2 (germline): SGHRS, YFSETQ. Trimming pared 0 bases from V and 3 bases from J, leaving 10 bases between. CDR3 length equals 16 residues. CDR3 in DNA: TGCGCCAGCAGCTTGGTCCCACTGCTTGGGGCCAACGTCCTGACTTTC. Translated, it gives CASSLVPLLGANVLTF.

The CDR3 loop is CASSPRGPETQYF. The CDR3 DNA sequence: TGTGCCAGCAGTCCCAGGGGGCCAGAGACCCAGTACTTC. The chain has TRBV12-3 or TRBV12-4 and TRBJ2-5; 8 bases map to TRBD1. This CDR3 has 13 amino acids. V trimming: 5 bases; J trimming: 4 bases; junction bases outside the gene matches: 3.

The rearrangement joins TRBV2 to TRBJ1-1, with D perhaps TRBD1 (6 bases). This CDR3 contains 14 residues. V was cut by 5 bases and J by 4 bases, with 14 bases left in between. Germline CDR1 and CDR2: SNHLY and FYNNEI. The CDR3 DNA reads TGTGCCAGCAGTTTCCAGGGGTTCGGCACTGAAGCTTTCTTT. Its protein is CASSFQGFGTEAFF. The complete variable domain, with remaining parts taken from reference TRBV2 and TRBJ1-1, reads EPEVTQTPSHQVTQMGQEVILRCVPISNHLYFYWYRQILGQKVEFLVSFYNNEISEKSEIFDDQFSVERPDGSNFTLKIRSTKLEDSAMYFCASSFQGFGTEAFFGQGTRLTVV.

This clone showed up just once. The V call is TRBV6-5, the J call TRBJ1-1, with 10 bases that match TRBD1. The V gene's germline CDR1 is MNHEY and CDR2 SVGAGI. The CDR3 contains 13 residues. V lost 6 bases and J lost 8; bases outside the gene matches: 6. CDR3 loop: CASRGTGAVEAFF. DNA of the CDR3: TGTGCCAGCAGGGGGACAGGGGCCGTCGAAGCTTTCTTT.

The chain is built from TRBV7-2 and TRBJ1-1; TRBD1 agrees at 12 bases. Germline loops: CDR1 SGHTA, CDR2 FQGNSA. After removal of 4 bases from V and 4 bases from J, the junction contained 1 base not matched to a gene. The CDR3 contains 14 residues. CDR3 DNA: TGTGCCAGCAGCTGGGACAGGGGGCCCACTGAAGCTTTCTTT. Encoded protein: CASSWDRGPTEAFF.

The rearrangement joins TRBV7-2 to TRBJ2-7, with 7 bases matching TRBD2. V trimming: 8 bases; J trimming: 6 bases; junction bases outside the gene matches: 13. This CDR3 has 14 residues. From germline, CDR1 is SGHTA and CDR2 FQGNSA. For the CDR3, the DNA is TGTGCCAGCTCCCGGGGAGGGGCCAACCGCGAGCAGTACTTC. Translated, it gives CASSRGGANREQYF.

This clone was recorded only once. The chain links TRBV18 to TRBJ1-4; TRBD1 aligns across 9 bases. CDR1 and CDR2 from the germline V gene are KGHSH and LQKENI. With 3 bases clipped from V and 8 bases from J, the junction kept 1 base outside the gene matches. The CDR3 is 13 amino acids. The CDR3 nucleotides are TGTGCCAGCTCACCCGACAGGGGGGAAAAACTGTTTTTT. Its protein product is CASSPDRGEKLFF.

This chain links TRBV6-5 with TRBJ1-5; 9 bases align to TRBD1. This CDR3 is 15 amino acids long. V was pared by 8 bases and J by 6 bases, with 11 bases of the junction left unmatched. Germline CDR1 MNHEY, CDR2 SVGAGI. CDR3 sequence reads: CASGYSGTGIQPQHF. DNA for the CDR3: TGTGCCAGCGGATATTCCGGGACAGGGATTCAGCCCCAGCATTTT.

This clone was detected a few times. The chain employs TRBV7-2 and TRBJ1-6, with TRBD1 as a possible D gene (6 bases). This CDR3 spans 12 amino acids. In germline, CDR1 is SGHTA, CDR2 FQGNSA. Trimming stripped 6 bases from V and 10 bases from J, with 10 bases between. CDR3 sequence reads: CASSTGLSPLHF. DNA of the CDR3: TGTGCCAGCAGTACAGGGCTCTCACCCCTCCACTTT.

This rearrangement joins TRBV19 to TRBJ1-2; TRBD1 agrees at 8 bases. With V trimmed by 5 bases and J by 1 base, 6 bases remained unmatched. The CDR3 consists of 15 residues. The germline V gene has CDR1 LNHDA and CDR2 SQIVND (reference sequence). DNA of the CDR3: TGTGCCAGTAGTCTTCAGGGGGCGCGTAACTATGGCTACACCTTC. Amino acids: CASSLQGARNYGYTF.

CDR3 in DNA: TGTGCCAGCAGGCCCGGGACAGTCTATGGCTACACCTTC. Translated: CASRPGTVYGYTF. V and J are TRBV6-5 and TRBJ1-2, with 7 bases matching TRBD1. Germline V CDR1 and CDR2: MNHEY, SVGAGI. V trimming: 6 bases; J trimming: 4 bases; junction bases outside the gene matches: 5. CDR3 length: 13 amino acids.

The chain links TRBV19 to TRBJ1-2, with D perhaps TRBD1 (5 bases). The V gene's germline CDR1 is LNHDA and CDR2 SQIVND (reference sequence). This CDR3 comprises 16 residues. With 4 bases removed from V and 10 bases from J, the gap between germline ends came to 25 bases. CDR3 protein: CASSNRGRGTGTNYTF. For the CDR3, the DNA is TGTGCCAGTAGTAATAGAGGTCGCGGGACTGGGACGAACTACACCTTC.

The chain links TRBV27 to TRBJ2-2, with D unresolved. The CDR3 is 15 residues long. Germline lookup yields CDR1 MNHEY and CDR2 SMNVEV (reference sequence). V lost 5 bases, J lost 0 bases, and 10 bases lay in between. CDR3: CASSLRRSNTGELFF. Written as DNA, the CDR3 is TGTGCCAGCAGTCTCCGCAGGTCGAACACCGGGGAGCTGTTTTTT.

The chain employs TRBV7-9 and TRBJ2-2; TRBD2 matches at 10 bases. In germline, CDR1 is SEHNR, CDR2 FQNEAQ (reference sequence). The CDR3 contains 16 residues. Losses at the gene ends were 2 bases for V and 6 bases for J; bases not matched to a gene: 6. CDR3 residues: CASSLSSGGSAGELFF. CDR3 sequence (DNA): TGTGCCAGCAGCTTATCTAGCGGGGGTAGTGCCGGGGAGCTGTTTTTT.

The table lists this clone with a count of one. This chain links TRBV3-1 (or the pseudogene TRBV3-2) with TRBJ1-1; TRBD1 aligns across 7 bases. Germline lookup yields CDR1 LGHDT and CDR2 YNNKEL (reference sequence). The CDR3 runs to 12 residues. The junction had 11 bases not matched to a gene; V was cut back by 7 bases and J by 12 bases. The DNA for the CDR3 is TGTGCCAGCACTTGGGGACAGAAGAAAACTTTCTTT. This sequence encodes CASTWGQKKTFF.

CDR3 loop: CASTIQATGGEGYTF. In DNA, the CDR3 is TGTGCCAGCACCATCCAAGCGACAGGTGGGGAAGGCTACACCTTC. V and J are TRBV6-6 and TRBJ1-2; possibly TRBD1 for D (6 bases). Between the trimmed V and J ends, which lost 7 bases and 8 bases, there was a span of 23 bases. CDR1 and CDR2 (germline): MNHNY, SVGAGI (reference sequence). The CDR3 is made up of 15 amino acids.

The J gene is TRBJ2-1, the V gene TRBV25-1; 16 bases are a match to TRBD2. Trimming cost V 6 bases and J 0 bases; bases outside gene matches: 2. CDR3 length: 17 amino acids. The germline V gene has CDR1 MGHDK and CDR2 SYGVNS. Here the CDR3 reads CASRGTSGGASYNEQFF. In DNA, the CDR3 is TGTGCCAGCAGGGGGACTAGCGGGGGGGCCTCCTACAATGAGCAGTTCTTC.

This rearrangement joins TRBV5-1 to TRBJ1-1; no definite D call. The germline V and J ends were trimmed by 6 bases and 1 base, with 10 bases remaining between them. The germline gives CDR1 SGHRS, CDR2 YFSETQ. CDR3 size: 13 residues. CDR3 residues: CASTEEGNTEAFF. The CDR3 DNA sequence: TGCGCCAGCACGGAAGAGGGGAACACTGAAGCTTTCTTT.

V gene TRBV11-2 combines with J gene TRBJ1-1; 8 nucleotides align to TRBD1. V lost 5 bases to trimming and J lost 4 bases; unmatched junction nucleotides: 6. Per germline, CDR1 SGHAT and CDR2 FQNNGV. The CDR3 consists of 14 residues. This chain's CDR3 is CASSGWDRSTEAFF. CDR3 coding DNA: TGTGCCAGCAGCGGATGGGACAGGAGCACTGAAGCTTTCTTT.

The chain carries TRBV27 and TRBJ2-7, with TRBD1 matching over 7 bases. Looked up from germline, CDR1 is MNHEY and CDR2 is SMNVEV (reference sequence). This CDR3 region has 14 residues. V trimming: 8 bases; J trimming: 3 bases; junction bases outside the gene matches: 10. The CDR3, as DNA: TGTGCCAGCGCAAAGGGACAGCCGCTCTACGAGCAGTACTTC. Amino acid sequence: CASAKGQPLYEQYF.

The V call is TRBV3-1 (or the pseudogene TRBV3-2), the J call TRBJ1-1; D not certain. The CDR3 consists of 15 residues. Germline values: CDR1 LGHDT, CDR2 YNNKEL (reference sequence). V dropped 1 base and J dropped 5 bases, with 14 bases sitting between them. The CDR3 nucleotides read TGTGCCAGCAGCCAAGGGGCCATCCGAGGGACTGAAGCTTTCTTT. Its protein product is CASSQGAIRGTEAFF.

This clone was picked up one time. The chain carries TRBV5-8 and TRBJ1-5; D gene ambiguous. Germline V gene data show CDR1 as SGHTS and CDR2 as YDEGEE. The V end was cut by 7 bases, the J end by 3 bases, with 17 bases between. This CDR3 region has 15 residues. CDR3 loop: CASANSGFPNQPQHF. CDR3 nucleotides: TGTGCCAGCGCTAACTCGGGATTTCCCAATCAGCCCCAGCATTTT.

This clone appeared a few times. The rearrangement links TRBV19 to TRBJ1-5; the match to TRBD1 covers 9 bases. V trimming: 3 bases; J trimming: 5 bases; junction bases outside the gene matches: 5. Per germline, CDR1 LNHDA and CDR2 SQIVND (reference sequence). CDR3 length: 15 amino acids. CDR3: CASSIPGQGYQPQHF. The CDR3 DNA reads TGTGCCAGTAGTATCCCGGGACAGGGTTATCAGCCCCAGCATTTT.

This clone has just a few counts. The CDR3 region is CASRTNEKLFF. The CDR3, as DNA: TGTGCCAGTCGAACTAATGAAAAACTGTTTTTT. The chain recombines TRBV19 with TRBJ1-4; D uncertain. CDR3 length: 11 amino acids. The V gene lost 8 bases and the J gene lost 1 base, with 2 bases spanning the gap. In germline, CDR1 is LNHDA, CDR2 SQIVND (reference sequence).

Only a few counts were recorded for this clone. This chain joins TRBV19 and TRBJ1-5, with TRBD1 matching 7 bases. Germline-derived CDR1 and CDR2 are LNHDA and SQIVND (reference sequence). The CDR3 contains 14 residues. Trimming took 5 bases from V and 2 from J; bases not matched to a gene: 3. The CDR3 DNA follows: TGTGCCAGTAGTGACGACAGGGGCAATCAGCCCCAGCATTTT. It encodes CASSDDRGNQPQHF.

This clone was seen only once. The chain recombines TRBV7-2 with TRBJ2-2, with D possibly being TRBD2 (5 bases). V dropped 5 bases and J dropped 6 bases, with 25 bases sitting between them. Looked up from germline, CDR1 is SGHTA and CDR2 is FQGNSA. The CDR3 contains 18 residues. DNA for the CDR3: TGTGCCAGCAGCCCCCCCGACAAGTTCCGGGCCGGGGCCGGGGAGCTGTTTTTT. Encoded protein: CASSPPDKFRAGAGELFF.